The clone carrying this T cell receptor (beta chain) appeared a few times. CDR1 is KGHSH and CDR2 is LQKENI in the germline V gene. This CDR3 contains 16 residues. V shed 2 bases and J 6 bases; nucleotides not matched to a gene: 11. These data belong to a study of glioma-infiltrating T cells after dendritic cell vaccination. Study as a whole: Samples are from glioblastoma patients in Phase I and II dendritic cell vaccine trials.

Time point indicated: after dendritic cell vaccination, including at tumor progression/relapse. PBMC sampling occurred before vaccination, two weeks after the third dose, and at progression. Amplification used 60 V beta primers and 13 J beta primers. Sequencing was performed with immunoSEQ multiplex PCR; in TCRdb, only in-frame clones are kept and a portion is missing. Of 55,000 to 75,000 clones in the sample, about four fifths were seen once. Sequencing used blood, obtained after dendritic cell vaccination. The clonotype was recovered from a human donor with glioblastoma. V usage is TRBV18 and J usage is TRBJ1-2, with 8 bases lining up with TRBD1. The CDR3 DNA follows: TGTGCCAGCTCACCAGCGGCAGGGGGCGAAGAGGATGGCTACACCTTC. It translates to CASSPAAGGEEDGYTF.